This TCR beta chain was observed in a study of OX40 agonist ivuxolimab in advanced cancers. At the level of the whole study: Ivuxolimab was a fully human IgG2 agonistic monoclonal antibody targeting the costimulatory receptor OX40 (CD134). Intravenous ivuxolimab was administered to patients every 2 weeks at six dose levels: 0.01, 0.1, 0.3, 1.5, 3 and 10 mg/kg. Of the 50 to 55 dose-escalation patients, hepatocellular carcinoma was present in about 20, melanoma in around 15, renal cell carcinoma in 9 and head and neck cancer in 9. In the dose-escalation cohort, roughly 82% of patients were male, and the mean age was roughly 60 years with a range of roughly 23 to 79. Prior anti-PD-1, anti-PD-L1 or anti-CTLA-4 therapy was permitted, and checkpoint inhibitors had been received by roughly two fifths of dose-escalation patients. Partial responses were achieved by three dose-escalation patients, of whom one had hepatocellular carcinoma and two had cutaneous melanoma. The point of sequencing TCRbeta in the periphery was to test whether ivuxolimab changed TCR sequence diversity and drove clonal T-cell expansion. The monotherapy dose-escalation portion (N ≈ 52 patients) of the phase I ivuxolimab trial is reported in the paper. Broader findings and caveats from the paper: Clonal expansion of both CD4+ and CD8+ blood T cells was observed from baseline to week 6 at doses 0.1 to 3.0 mg/kg. Low levels of normalized T-cell clonal expansion were also shown by some nonresponding patients. On average, CD8+ T cells showed more expanded clones than CD4+ T cells after ivuxolimab. In the 0.1-3.0 mg/kg groups, partial responders had among the lowest normalized peripheral clonal expansion, particularly in CD8+ T cells. Which antigens the clonally expanded peripheral T cells were specific for was not determined.

Remarks on this clone: Its cognate antigen has yet to be identified. Per-base qualities were not stored, and no clone one base away is much larger.

For sequencing of the TCRbeta CDR3 region, genomic DNA was extracted from the sorted cells. The immunoSEQ Assay was used to sequence the TCRbeta CDR3 regions. TCRdb mirrors the immuneACCESS table, restricted to in-frame sequences. Some clones are absent from its copies; in checked studies, under half trace to an unresolved V gene, and the reason for the others is unknown. In this sample the table shows 70,000 or so clones, about nine tenths of which occur a single time. The top ten clones comprise 0.7% to 1% of the sample. The CDR3 measures 14 amino acids from cysteine to phenylalanine. The kept DNA is CDR3 alone, 42 bases in frame from the first base. From V the trimming removes 4 bases and from J it removes 2 bases, while the gene matches leave 2 bases of the junction unaccounted for. For CDR1 and CDR2, the germline V gene lists MNHEY and SVGAGI. The trial excluded patients who had a history of autoimmune disease or who were on systemic immunosuppression. Peripheral blood for TCR sequencing was collected from all dose cohorts at baseline, on cycle 4 day 1, and on cycle 7 day 1. The samples were drawn from a first-in-human, open-label, multicenter phase I dose-escalation trial of ivuxolimab. Adults with locally advanced or metastatic head and neck squamous cell, hepatocellular, melanoma or renal cell carcinoma were enrolled in the trial. Before TCR sequencing, CD4+ T cells and CD8+ T cells were sorted from peripheral blood as separate populations.

In this chain, TRBV6-5 is recombined with TRBJ1-3, with 7 middle bases fitting TRBD1. This material consisted of CD4+ or CD8+ T cells sorted from blood, taken in a trial of the OX40 agonist ivuxolimab. This clonotype originated in an adult with an advanced solid tumor such as melanoma, head and neck, liver or kidney cancer. This receptor has the CDR3 CASSSRGAGNTIYF. The DNA reads TGTGCCAGCAGTTCCAGGGGGGCTGGAAACACCATATATTTT.